This TCR beta chain was recorded in a study of blood T cell repertoires in COVID-19. Study summary: Samples taken during acute and convalescent COVID-19 were collected in the United States, Italy and Spain. T cells, B-cell-depleted T cells, or PBMCs provided the cDNA or gDNA that served as material.

As handled by the study authors: Scientists estimated how many nucleated cells there were by amplifying reference gene primers. Data came from immunoSEQ multiplex PCR; TCRdb stores just in-frame clones and leaves some out. For V, J and clone size, that table is used; D and trimming come from the DNA. This table holds under 300,000 clones, approximately 91% found once. V lost 4 bases and J lost 4, with 13 bases in between. The CDR3 consists of 14 residues. Germline CDR1 reads LGHNA; CDR2 reads YNFKEQ. Sequencing was performed on peripheral blood. V is TRBV4-2 and J is TRBJ1-2; the D gene is possibly TRBD1 (6 bases). The receptor's source is a man in his forties or fifties with acute or convalescent COVID-19. The CDR3 protein is CASSRGLQGYGYTF. CDR3 coding DNA: TGTGCCAGCAGCCGGGGCCTACAGGGCTATGGCTACACCTTC.